Sequencing of this T cell receptor (beta chain) was carried out in a study of T cell responses to AZD1222 COVID-19 vaccine. Clones were read by immunoSEQ multiplex PCR, and TCRdb kept only the in-frame ones, dropping some. The table includes 150,000 to 200,000 clones, roughly 92% detected once. V shed 6 bases, J shed 3 bases, and the junction held 5 bases outside the gene matches. The length of the CDR3 is 14 residues. CDR1 is LNHDA and CDR2 is SQIVND in the germline V gene (reference sequence). Comment on this clone: What it binds is unknown.

Analysis merged second doses at about 4 or about 12 weeks. Study-wide findings and caveats: The study reported that nearly half of spike-specific TCRs target unmutated variant regions. Among those given AZD1222, only five to seven were seropositive at baseline. A rise in Spike-specific TCR breadth and depth followed two AZD1222 doses.

The chain recombines TRBV19 with TRBJ2-1; 7 nucleotides agree with TRBD1. Sequencing used peripheral blood, obtained 28 days after the second AZD1222 dose. The clonotype was recovered from an adult who received the AZD1222 COVID-19 vaccine. CDR3 coding DNA: TGTGCCAGTAGCAACAGGGACAGCTACAATGAGCAGTTCTTC. The encoded protein is CASSNRDSYNEQFF.